Following are 26 T cell receptor beta chains from one sample sequenced in a study of blood T cell repertoires in COVID-19. Method: immunoSEQ multiplex PCR; TCRdb's copy keeps in-frame clones and lacks some. The table shows about 70,000 clones, with around 87% occurring only once. The sequenced sample consisted of peripheral blood. These receptors came from a man in his forties or fifties with active COVID-19.

The CDR3, as DNA: TGTGCCAGTAGAAGGCTAGCGGGTAGCACAGATACGCAGTATTTT. This translates into CASRRLAGSTDTQYF. The chain links TRBV19 to TRBJ2-3; 8 bases agree with TRBD2. V shed 6 bases, J shed 0 bases, and the junction held 5 bases outside the gene matches. The CDR3 sequence is 15 residues long. The V gene's germline CDR1 is LNHDA and CDR2 SQIVND (reference sequence).

Here the CDR3 reads CASSPSGQGVVLTF. In nucleotides, the CDR3 is TGTGCCAGCAGCCCATCAGGACAGGGGGTAGTCCTGACTTTC. This chain uses TRBV5-4 with TRBJ2-6, with 10 nucleotides matching TRBD1. This CDR3 is 14 amino acids long. V lost 4 bases, J lost 13 bases, and 8 bases stayed unmatched. Germline V lookup: CDR1 SGHNT, CDR2 YYREEE (reference sequence).

The CDR3: CASSQSRGETQYF. The CDR3 bases are TGTGCCAGCAGCCAAAGCAGGGGAGAGACCCAGTACTTC. This sequence joins TRBV3-1 (or the pseudogene TRBV3-2) and TRBJ2-5, with D perhaps matching TRBD1 (6 bases). Germline CDR1 is LGHDT and CDR2 is YNNKEL (reference sequence). The CDR3 is 13 residues long. The ends were cut back, 2 bases at V and 4 bases at J, with 8 bases in the middle.

DNA for the CDR3: TGTGCCAGCAGCCAAGATGCGGACAGGCGCTATGGCTACACCTTC. It specifies CASSQDADRRYGYTF. This chain joins TRBV4-2 and TRBJ1-2, with 7 positions matching TRBD1. The J segment lost 4 bases and the V segment lost 0 bases, leaving 5 bases of the junction unmatched. The CDR3 extends over 15 amino acids. Germline loops: CDR1 LGHNA, CDR2 YNFKEQ.

The J gene is TRBJ2-3, the V gene TRBV5-8; 7 bases fit TRBD2. The V segment lost 4 bases and the J segment 1 base; nucleotides outside the gene matches: 6. CDR3 length: 15 amino acids. CDR1 is SGHTS, CDR2 YDEGEE, per germline. The CDR3 DNA reads as TGTGCCAGCAGCCGGGGGGAGGGCCGCACAGATACGCAGTATTTT. It codes for CASSRGEGRTDTQYF.

This clone was found once. The chain links TRBV14 to TRBJ2-1; D gene uncertain. The germline V gene encodes CDR1 SGHDN and CDR2 FVKESK. V was cut by 0 bases and J by 7 bases, with 10 bases left in between. CDR3 size: 14 residues. The CDR3 sequence: CASSQDIVRNEQFF. In DNA form, the CDR3 reads TGTGCCAGCAGCCAAGATATTGTCCGGAATGAGCAGTTCTTC.

This chain joins TRBV5-6 and TRBJ1-3; D is unclear. The CDR3 spans 15 residues. The germline gives CDR1 SGHDT, CDR2 YYEEEE. Trimming shortened V by 0 bases and J by 4 bases, and 11 bases separated the two germline ends. The CDR3 nucleotides are TGTGCCAGCAGCTTGGGGCGGGCATCCGGAAACACCATATATTTT. The encoded protein is CASSLGRASGNTIYF.

The V gene is TRBV4-2, the J gene TRBJ2-5; 10 bases fit TRBD2. The CDR3 length is 17 residues. V lost 5 bases and J lost 5; bases outside the gene matches: 14. CDR1 is LGHNA and CDR2 is YNFKEQ in the germline V gene. In DNA, the CDR3 is TGTGCCAGCAGCGAGGGAGCGGGAGGGCAGGGACGTGAGACCCAGTACTTC. This encodes CASSEGAGGQGRETQYF.

The chain is built from TRBV7-3 and TRBJ1-1; the D gene is possibly TRBD1 (5 bases). There are 13 residues in the CDR3. Germline lookup yields CDR1 SGHTA and CDR2 FQGTGA. The ends were cut back, 4 bases at V and 1 base at J, with 7 bases in the middle. In DNA, the CDR3 is TGTGCCAGCAGCTCACAGGCGAACACTGAAGCTTTCTTT. Protein product: CASSSQANTEAFF.

The chain employs TRBV11-3 and TRBJ2-3; TRBD2 matches 12 bases. CDR1 and CDR2 from the germline V gene are SGHNT and YENEEA. The CDR3 covers 16 residues. V trimming: 3 bases; J trimming: 0 bases; junction bases outside the gene matches: 1. The CDR3 loop reads CASSFGTSGSTDTQYF. The CDR3 DNA follows: TGTGCCAGCAGCTTCGGGACTAGCGGGAGCACAGATACGCAGTATTTT. Full variable domain (outside the CDR3, taken from reference TRBV11-3 and TRBJ2-3): EAGVVQSPRYKIIEKKQPVAFWCNPISGHNTLYWYLQNLGQGPELLIRYENEEAVDDSQLPKDRFSAERLKGVDSTLKIQPAELGDSAVYLCASSFGTSGSTDTQYFGPGTRLTVL.

V is TRBV4-1 and J is TRBJ1-1, with TRBD1 matching 7 bases. The CDR3 extends over 16 amino acids. From germline, CDR1 is MGHRA and CDR2 YSYEKL. The J segment lost 5 bases and the V segment lost 0 bases, leaving 9 bases of the junction unmatched. The CDR3 spells CASSQDGRGRGTEAFF. As DNA, the CDR3 is TGCGCCAGCAGCCAAGATGGGCGAGGCAGGGGGACTGAAGCTTTCTTT.

This rearrangement joins TRBV7-9 to TRBJ1-2; D unclear. The CDR3 extends over 12 amino acids. V was shortened by 5 bases and J by 8 bases, with 12 bases between the two germline ends. The germline gives CDR1 SEHNR, CDR2 FQNEAQ (reference sequence). CDR3 sequence: CASSPSFGGYTF. The CDR3 DNA sequence: TGTGCCAGCAGCCCGTCATTTGGCGGCTACACCTTC.

This chain connects TRBV5-1 to TRBJ2-5, with D possibly TRBD1 on 6 matching bases. V was pared by 3 bases and J by 3 bases, with 15 bases between. CDR1 and CDR2 from the germline V gene are SGHRS and YFSETQ. This CDR3 is built from 15 residues. The CDR3 here is CASSSSGRQEETQYF. DNA of the CDR3: TGCGCCAGCAGCTCCTCCGGCCGACAGGAAGAGACCCAGTACTTC.

V usage is TRBV27 and J usage is TRBJ2-7; maybe TRBD2 (5 bases). The V end was cut by 5 bases, the J end by 4 bases, with 9 bases between. The CDR3 spans 12 residues. CDR1 MNHEY and CDR2 SMNVEV come from the germline V gene (reference sequence). The CDR3 here is CASSNRGYEQYF. In nucleotides, the CDR3 is TGTGCCAGCAGTAACCGGGGATACGAGCAGTACTTC.

The genes are TRBV19 and TRBJ1-1; D not certain. The V and J ends lost 6 bases and 7 bases respectively, with 21 bases between them. Germline-derived CDR1 and CDR2 are LNHDA and SQIVND (reference sequence). CDR3 length: 15 amino acids. CDR3 bases: TGTGCCAGTAGACCAGCAACGGCCCTGGGCGATGAAGCTTTCTTT. Residues: CASRPATALGDEAFF.

This clone was observed once. The genes are TRBV4-2 and TRBJ2-7; 8 nucleotides line up with TRBD2. The CDR3 extends over 19 amino acids. V was clipped by 3 bases and J by 0 bases; unmatched bases: 16. The V gene's germline CDR1 is LGHNA and CDR2 YNFKEQ. The CDR3 is CASSHSQRGLYTSSYEQYF. CDR3 coding DNA: TGTGCCAGCAGCCACTCTCAGCGGGGGCTCTACACTAGCTCCTACGAGCAGTACTTC.

The rearrangement links TRBV5-1 to TRBJ2-1; 7 bases map to TRBD2. Germline lookup yields CDR1 SGHRS and CDR2 YFSETQ. With 4 bases clipped from V and 2 bases from J, the junction kept 6 bases outside the gene matches. The CDR3 consists of 15 residues. CDR3 sequence (DNA): TGCGCCAGCAGCCCAGGCGGGGGTGCCTACAATGAGCAGTTCTTC. Protein: CASSPGGGAYNEQFF.

CDR3: CASSISGTRTGELFF. Written as DNA, the CDR3 is TGTGCCAGCAGTATTTCCGGGACTAGGACCGGGGAGCTGTTTTTT. This chain links TRBV6-2 or TRBV6-3 with TRBJ2-2; 8 bases fit TRBD2. The CDR3 extends over 15 amino acids. Looked up from germline, CDR1 is MNHEY and CDR2 is SVGEGT. The trim removed 5 bases at V and 5 bases at J, leaving 7 bases unmatched.

This chain connects TRBV13 to TRBJ2-1, with 10 bases aligning to TRBD2. Germline V CDR1 and CDR2: PRHDT, FYEKMQ (reference sequence). The ends lost 5 bases at V and 4 bases at J; junction bases unmatched: 11. The CDR3 spans 17 residues. The CDR3 reads CASSPRLAGDPYNEQFF. In DNA, the CDR3 is TGTGCCAGCAGCCCTCGCCTAGCGGGAGATCCTTACAATGAGCAGTTCTTC.

The rearrangement uses TRBV6-2 or TRBV6-3 and TRBJ1-2, with D possibly matching TRBD1 (6 bases). V lost 5 bases, J lost 3 bases, and 19 bases lay in between. CDR3 size: 16 residues. The germline CDR1 and CDR2 sequences are MNHEY and SVGEGT. CDR3 bases: TGTGCCAGCAGTCCCCGGACAGAAAATCTCTACTATGGCTACACCTTC. This gives the protein CASSPRTENLYYGYTF.

The chain has TRBV27 and TRBJ2-3, with D tentatively TRBD1 (6 bases). There are 13 residues in the CDR3. The V gene lost 9 bases and the J gene lost 2 bases, with 12 bases spanning the gap. Germline V CDR1 and CDR2: MNHEY, SMNVEV (reference sequence). DNA for the CDR3: TGTGCCAGGGTGAGGACAGCCACAGATACGCAGTATTTT. This sequence encodes CARVRTATDTQYF.

The V and J genes are TRBV24-1 and TRBJ1-2; 9 nucleotides match TRBD1. Germline trimming cut 4 bases from V and 4 bases from J; bases unmatched to any gene: 0. This CDR3 is 13 amino acids long. The V gene's germline CDR1 is KGHDR and CDR2 SFDVKD. Written as DNA, the CDR3 is TGTGCCACCAGTGAACAGGGGGCCTATGGCTACACCTTC. Protein: CATSEQGAYGYTF.

This rearrangement joins TRBV3-1 (or the pseudogene TRBV3-2) to TRBJ2-1, with a possible D match to TRBD2 (6 bases). From germline, CDR1 is LGHDT and CDR2 YNNKEL (reference sequence). CDR3 length equals 17 residues. The ends were cut back, 2 bases at V and 0 bases at J, with 14 bases in the middle. Here the CDR3 DNA reads TGTGCCAGCAGCCAAACAATGGGACTGAGCTCCTACAATGAGCAGTTCTTC. Its protein product is CASSQTMGLSSYNEQFF.

The rearrangement joins TRBV5-6 to TRBJ1-2, with 7 bases matching TRBD1. The CDR3 length is 18 residues. V shed 4 bases and J 1 base; nucleotides not matched to a gene: 16. Germline CDR1 and CDR2: SGHDT and YYEEEE. The DNA of the CDR3 is TGTGCCAGCAGCCTGAACAGGGGAGGTCCCCTAGGTAACTATGGCTACACCTTC. Translated: CASSLNRGGPLGNYGYTF.

V is TRBV4-2 and J is TRBJ2-7; TRBD1 matches at 9 bases. The CDR3 totals 15 residues. V lost 5 bases, J lost 3 bases, and 8 bases stayed unmatched. Germline V CDR1 and CDR2: LGHNA, YNFKEQ. The DNA for the CDR3 is TGTGCCAGCAGCAACCCCGGGACAGGGTACTACGAGCAGTACTTC. Protein: CASSNPGTGYYEQYF.

The chain recombines TRBV2 with TRBJ1-5; D not certain. V was clipped by 6 bases and J by 4 bases, with 13 bases between them. This CDR3 has 14 amino acids. Germline CDR1 reads SNHLY; CDR2 reads FYNNEI. CDR3 coding DNA: TGTGCCAGCAGAGGTGACACCACAAATCAGCCCCAGCATTTT. It yields the protein CASRGDTTNQPQHF.